This section outlines one T cell receptor beta chain sequence together with its context. The CDR3 covers 16 residues. The V end was cut by 0 bases, the J end by 1 base, with 11 bases between. Germline V gene lookup returns CDR1 SGDLS and CDR2 YYNGEE. In the authors' workflow: Estimates of nucleated cell counts were drawn from the amplification of reference gene primers. Produced via immunoSEQ multiplex PCR; TCRdb's table is partial and in-frame only. That table is the source of V, J and clone size, and D and trimming were worked out from the DNA. Of hundreds of thousands of clones in the sample, just under 90% were seen once. This sample is drawn from a study of blood T cell repertoires in COVID-19.

Material: PBMCs or T cells enriched from blood (not recorded which). This sequence joins TRBV9 and TRBJ1-5; D gene unclear. This TCR came from a woman aged 45-60 years who had recovered from COVID-19. Here the CDR3 DNA reads TGTGCCAGCAGCGTAGGGTTGACACCAAGCAATCAGCCCCAGCATTTT. Amino acids: CASSVGLTPSNQPQHF.